Below, 28 T cell receptor beta chains from the same sample are listed, as sequenced in a study of T cells in Graves' hyperthyroidism and ophthalmopathy. RNA transcripts gave rise to amplified TCR beta CDR3 regions. The study used the HTBI primer set for a first-round RT-PCR of the TCR CDR3. TCRdb independently ran MiXCR on the multiplex PCR reads; one entry per CDR3 protein. The data hold roughly 650,000 distinct CDR3 sequences, with roughly 16% observed a single time. Sequencing was performed on blood. The receptor set was obtained from a woman in her 40s with Graves' ophthalmopathy.

This clonotype was counted ten times or more. This chain links TRBV24-1 with TRBJ2-5; 12 positions match TRBD2. Trimming took 1 base from V and 4 from J; bases not matched to a gene: 6. This CDR3 comprises 17 residues. Per germline, CDR1 KGHDR and CDR2 SFDVKD. This CDR3 is CATSDFPLAGGGETQYF. The DNA for the CDR3 is TGTGCCACCAGTGATTTCCCACTAGCGGGAGGCGGAGAGACCCAGTACTTC.

This clonotype was counted only a few times. V is TRBV7-9 and J is TRBJ2-3; 8 bases match TRBD2. Germline trimming cut 3 bases from V and 5 bases from J; bases unmatched to any gene: 10. This CDR3 contains 16 residues. Germline V gene sequence: CDR1 SEHNR, CDR2 FQNEAQ (reference sequence). The DNA for the CDR3 is TGTGCCAGCAGCTTTGGGCCCGGGAGGGCAGTAGATACGCAGTATTTT. Amino acids: CASSFGPGRAVDTQYF.

This clonotype was seen many times. CDR3: CASSLKPAQRGGHEQFF. The DNA for the CDR3 is TGTGCCAGCAGCTTAAAACCCGCACAGCGGGGGGGCCATGAGCAGTTCTTC. This chain uses TRBV7-3 with TRBJ2-1, with 10 bases fitting TRBD2. This CDR3 has 17 amino acids. Germline V lookup: CDR1 SGHTA, CDR2 FQGTGA. J was trimmed by 8 bases and V by 1 base; bases with no gene match: 11.

The sample holds a few counts of this clonotype. The chain recombines TRBV19 with TRBJ2-2; 8 positions match TRBD2. CDR3 size: 17 residues. The junction had 5 bases not matched to a gene; V was cut back by 2 bases and J by 0 bases. Germline V gives CDR1 LNHDA, CDR2 SQIVND (reference sequence). The CDR3 region has the DNA TGTGCCAGTAGTATACGCCTAGCGGGTTCGAACACCGGGGAGCTGTTTTTT. As protein: CASSIRLAGSNTGELFF.

This clonotype appeared a few times. The chain links TRBV6-1 to TRBJ2-3; D is uncertain. The germline gives CDR1 MNHNS, CDR2 SASEGT. CDR3 length: 13 residues. Trimming took off 7 bases at V and 2 bases at J, with 10 bases between the two ends. The CDR3 loop is CASKRGNTDTQYF. The CDR3, as DNA: TGTGCCAGCAAGCGCGGAAACACAGATACGCAGTATTTT.

The J gene is TRBJ2-3, the V gene TRBV28; D gene uncertain. This CDR3 spans 14 amino acids. Per the germline V gene, CDR1 is MDHEN and CDR2 is SYDVKM. Trimming took off 7 bases at V and 3 bases at J, with 14 bases between the two ends. The CDR3 region is CASTLRMGTDTQYF. The CDR3 DNA sequence: TGTGCCAGCACCTTACGAATGGGTACAGATACGCAGTATTTT.

This clonotype was seen many times. This chain connects TRBV20-1 to TRBJ2-7, with D perhaps TRBD2 (5 bases). Germline V gene lookup returns CDR1 DFQATT and CDR2 SNEGSKA (reference sequence). V was pared by 1 base and J by 1 base, with 8 bases between. CDR3 length: 13 amino acids. CDR3 in DNA: TGCAGTGCTAGAGTACCGGGATCCTACGAGCAGTACTTC. It is translated as CSARVPGSYEQYF.

This clonotype was observed a handful of times. A junction boundary mismatches the germline segment, possibly from a read error. V and J are TRBV5-1 and TRBJ2-3; no firm D call. Germline V gene sequence: CDR1 SGHRS, CDR2 YFSETQ. CDR3 size: 15 residues. CDR3 DNA sequence: TGTGCCAGCAGCTTAGGACCTCTCCGGACAGATACGCAGTATTTT. This gives the protein CASSLGPLRTDTQYF.

The gene calls are TRBV20-1 and TRBJ2-1; D is perhaps TRBD2 (5 bases). Trimming shortened V by 6 bases and J by 9 bases, and 12 bases separated the two germline ends. This CDR3 region has 11 residues. CDR1 is DFQATT and CDR2 is SNEGSKA in the germline V gene (reference sequence). CDR3 amino acids: CSAAEVTEQFF. DNA of the CDR3: TGCAGTGCGGCGGAGGTTACTGAGCAGTTCTTC.

CDR3 amino acids: CASSPDGGGTPYEQYF. CDR3 DNA: TGTGCCAGCAGCCCGGACGGGGGCGGGACTCCCTACGAGCAGTACTTC. The J gene is TRBJ2-7, the V gene TRBV5-4; D tentatively reads TRBD1 or TRBD2 (6 bases each). The germline V gene encodes CDR1 SGHNT and CDR2 YYREEE (reference sequence). With 4 bases removed from V and 2 bases from J, the gap between germline ends came to 19 bases. The CDR3 is 16 residues long.

The chain carries TRBV20-1 and TRBJ1-2; 7 bases are a match to TRBD1. The V gene's germline CDR1 is DFQATT and CDR2 SNEGSKA (reference sequence). This CDR3 contains 13 residues. J lost 3 bases, V lost 6 bases, and 7 bases had no gene match. Here the CDR3 reads CSAPDRLDYGYTF. In nucleotides, the CDR3 is TGCAGTGCACCGGACAGGTTGGACTATGGCTACACCTTC.

This clonotype was picked up many times. J is TRBJ2-5 and V is TRBV28, with D possibly being TRBD2 (7 bases). CDR1 and CDR2 from the germline V gene are MDHEN and SYDVKM. Trimming removed 8 bases at V and 5 bases at J, with 21 bases between. The CDR3 length is 15 residues. DNA for the CDR3: TGTGCCAGCTTGAAGGGGGGGGATACAGAGGAGACCCAGTACTTC. Translation: CASLKGGDTEETQYF.

This clonotype was detected a few times. In nucleotides, the CDR3 is TGCAGTGCTAGAGTAGCGGCAACTAATGAAAAACTGTTTTTT. As protein: CSARVAATNEKLFF. The rearrangement joins TRBV20-1 to TRBJ1-4; no clear D gene. CDR3 length: 14 residues. Germline-derived CDR1 and CDR2 are DFQATT and SNEGSKA (reference sequence). V was shortened by 1 base and J by 0 bases, with 6 bases between the two germline ends.

A few counts support this clonotype. A read error may be the cause here, since a much bigger clone is one base away. The chain uses TRBV2 and TRBJ2-1, with D perhaps TRBD1 (6 bases). The CDR3 runs to 14 residues. CDR1 and CDR2 (germline): SNHLY, FYNNEI. With 0 bases removed from V and 10 bases from J, the gap between germline ends came to 13 bases. The CDR3 reads CASSEAPQGREQFF. As DNA, the CDR3 is TGTGCCAGCAGTGAAGCGCCTCAGGGGCGGGAGCAGTTCTTC.

Many counts were recorded for this clonotype. The chain recombines TRBV2 with TRBJ2-3, with 11 bases lining up with TRBD2. The CDR3 spans 15 residues. V lost 3 bases and J lost 2; bases outside the gene matches: 1. Germline-derived CDR1 and CDR2 are SNHLY and FYNNEI. CDR3 protein: CASSDSGRDTDTQYF. As DNA, the CDR3 is TGTGCCAGCAGTGATAGCGGGAGGGACACAGATACGCAGTATTTT.

V usage is TRBV7-9 and J usage is TRBJ2-1; TRBD1 matches at 8 bases. Germline trimming cut 5 bases from V and 7 bases from J; bases unmatched to any gene: 13. The CDR3 has 16 residues. Germline CDR1 and CDR2: SEHNR and FQNEAQ (reference sequence). The CDR3 loop reads CASSHSGAGGGNEQFF. CDR3 in DNA: TGTGCCAGCAGCCATTCGGGAGCAGGGGGCGGGAATGAGCAGTTCTTC.

This clonotype appeared many times. CDR3 region: CASSTRTGNTEAFF. DNA for the CDR3: TGTGCCAGCAGTACTCGGACAGGGAACACTGAAGCTTTCTTT. V gene TRBV6-5 combines with J gene TRBJ1-1, with 7 nucleotides matching TRBD1. Germline CDR1 is MNHEY and CDR2 is SVGAGI. This CDR3 is built from 14 residues. V shed 5 bases, J shed 1 base, and the junction held 4 bases outside the gene matches.

This clonotype was observed many times. This chain connects TRBV7-9 to TRBJ2-5; a possible D gene is TRBD2 (6 bases). Germline V CDR1 and CDR2: SEHNR, FQNEAQ (reference sequence). The CDR3 covers 13 residues. V was pared by 5 bases and J by 3 bases, with 10 bases between. The CDR3 DNA reads TGTGCCAGCAGCCGGACTACTGAAGAGACCCAGTACTTC. Amino acids: CASSRTTEETQYF.

The rearrangement uses TRBV19 and TRBJ1-1; D is perhaps TRBD1 (5 bases). The CDR3 spans 14 residues. Germline V lookup: CDR1 LNHDA, CDR2 SQIVND (reference sequence). V was trimmed by 3 bases and J by 4 bases, leaving 12 bases between them. The CDR3 here is CASSITGVGTEAFF. The CDR3 DNA follows: TGTGCCAGTAGTATTACGGGGGTGGGCACTGAAGCTTTCTTT.

The chain carries TRBV18 and TRBJ2-5; 8 bases line up with TRBD2. From germline, CDR1 is KGHSH and CDR2 LQKENI. J lost 4 bases, V lost 1 base, and 8 bases had no gene match. This CDR3 region has 16 residues. For the CDR3, the DNA is TGTGCCAGCTCACCACAGCCGGGGGGGCTTGGAGAGACCCAGTACTTC. Its protein product is CASSPQPGGLGETQYF.

At least ten counts were recorded for this clonotype. The chain joins TRBV14 to TRBJ1-1; TRBD1 matches 10 bases. Germline V gene data show CDR1 as SGHDN and CDR2 as FVKESK. V shed 3 bases and J 0 bases; nucleotides not matched to a gene: 4. This CDR3 is built from 16 residues. The CDR3 sequence: CASSHAGTGVNTEAFF. In DNA, the CDR3 is TGTGCCAGCAGCCATGCCGGGACAGGGGTGAACACTGAAGCTTTCTTT.

This clonotype showed up many times. The chain employs TRBV2 and TRBJ1-5, with a possible D match to TRBD1 (5 bases). Trimming stripped 3 bases from V and 6 bases from J, with 18 bases between. This CDR3 region has 16 residues. CDR1 is SNHLY, CDR2 FYNNEI, per germline. The CDR3 DNA reads as TGTGCCAGCAGTGACGGGACCCCAGGCCCGGCTCAGCCCCAGCATTTT. Encoded protein: CASSDGTPGPAQPQHF.

This clonotype was observed many times. The chain joins TRBV7-2 to TRBJ2-3; no firm D call. This CDR3 comprises 12 residues. CDR1 SGHTA and CDR2 FQGNSA come from the germline V gene. The V end lost 5 bases, the J end lost 9 bases, and 12 bases lay between the germline ends. The CDR3 DNA reads TGTGCCAGCAGCGCCCTAGGGATCACGCAGTATTTT. Amino acid sequence: CASSALGITQYF.

The chain joins TRBV2 to TRBJ2-1; D is undetermined. This CDR3 has 13 residues. Trimming took 6 bases from V and 10 from J, leaving 16 bases between them. Per the germline V gene, CDR1 is SNHLY and CDR2 is FYNNEI. In DNA, the CDR3 is TGTGCCAGCAGCCCCGCAACATTTATCGAGCAGTTCTTC. Its protein is CASSPATFIEQFF. Supplemented by reference TRBV2 and TRBJ2-1, the full variable domain reads EPEVTQTPSHQVTQMGQEVILRCVPISNHLYFYWYRQILGQKVEFLVSFYNNEISEKSEIFDDQFSVERPDGSNFTLKIRSTKLEDSAMYFCASSPATFIEQFFGPGTRLTVL.

This clonotype was detected ten times or more. This rearrangement joins TRBV6-1 to TRBJ1-5; 12 bases agree with TRBD1. The CDR3 totals 20 residues. V lost 6 bases and J lost 3; bases outside the gene matches: 18. The germline CDR1 and CDR2 sequences are MNHNS and SASEGT. In nucleotides, the CDR3 is TGTGCCAGCAGCAAAGCCTCCGGGACAGGGGGCTTCGACAACAATCAGCCCCAGCATTTT. Its protein product is CASSKASGTGGFDNNQPQHF.

The gene calls are TRBV18 and TRBJ1-3; D remains unclear. Trimming pared 1 base from V and 0 bases from J, leaving 10 bases between. The CDR3 consists of 16 residues. Germline CDR1 KGHSH, CDR2 LQKENI. The CDR3 loop reads CASSPLLADSGNTIYF. The CDR3 DNA reads as TGTGCCAGCTCACCACTCTTGGCTGACTCTGGAAACACCATATATTTT. The full variable domain, its missing parts supplied by reference TRBV18 and TRBJ1-3, is NAGVMQNPRHLVRRRGQEARLRCSPMKGHSHVYWYRQLPEEGLKFMVYLQKENIIDESGMPKERFSAEFPKEGPSILRIQQVVRGDSAAYFCASSPLLADSGNTIYFGEGSWLTVV.

The chain recombines TRBV7-7 with TRBJ2-1; the match to TRBD2 covers 13 bases. J lost 6 bases, V lost 0 bases, and 5 bases had no gene match. Germline V gives CDR1 SSHAT, CDR2 FNYEAQ (reference sequence). CDR3 length: 17 amino acids. CDR3 in amino acids: CASSLASGTSGTNEQFF. The CDR3 DNA sequence: TGTGCCAGCAGCTTAGCCTCCGGGACTAGCGGGACCAATGAGCAGTTCTTC.

On this clonotype: Germline and junction disagree at one end, which may indicate a read error. The V and J genes are TRBV5-1 and TRBJ2-2; D possibly corresponds to TRBD1 (5 bases). CDR3 length: 17 amino acids. Germline V gene lookup returns CDR1 SGHRS and CDR2 YFSETQ. This CDR3 is CTSSLNDRQFKIGELFF. CDR3 in DNA: TGCACCAGCAGCTTGAATGATCGACAGTTCAAGATCGGGGAGCTGTTTTTT.